This T cell receptor (beta chain) was captured by sequencing in a study of brain T cells in children with intractable seizures. Study outcomes and limitations: Absence of clones before surgery may stem from lower sequencing depth.

The CDR3 totals 18 residues. CDR1 is SGHTA and CDR2 is FQGNSA in the germline V gene. V lost 5 bases and J lost 1; bases outside the gene matches: 9. The method was immunoSEQ multiplex PCR; TCRdb's version includes in-frame clones alone and lacks a portion of them. This table has under 400,000 clones, approximately 93% appearing once. Time point of the sample: blood from clinic visit 5 months post-surgery; TSC patient then seizure free. Sequencing was limited to surgery cases with top T cell transcript signatures in brain tissue. Before surgery, patients took at least one anti-epileptic drug. To note about this clone: Its matching antigen is unknown.

The clonotype was recovered from a boy younger than two with tuberous sclerosis and intractable seizures. The source was peripheral blood, collected less than 6 months after surgery. J is TRBJ2-3 and V is TRBV7-2; 13 bases agree with TRBD2. The chain's CDR3 is CASSLLAGGLRRTDTQYF. CDR3 sequence (DNA): TGTGCCAGCAGCCTACTAGCGGGGGGGCTCCGTCGCACAGATACGCAGTATTTT.